Below, 24 T cell receptor beta chains from the same sample are listed, as sequenced in a study of cytomegalovirus exposure and HLA in healthy donors. PCR involved 60 Vbeta and 13 Jbeta primers. TCRdb's copy holds only in-frame clones and misses some; the assay was immunoSEQ multiplex PCR. The sample consists of about 190,000 clones, more than 65% of them appearing once. Sequencing was performed on PBMCs. The receptor set was obtained from a man aged 45-65 years in good health and CMV-seronegative.

The chain uses TRBV28 and TRBJ1-5, with D possibly TRBD1 on 6 matching bases. Germline assignment: CDR1 MDHEN and CDR2 SYDVKM. CDR3 length: 15 amino acids. Trimming took 3 bases from V and 2 from J, leaving 11 bases between them. In nucleotides, the CDR3 is TGTGCCAGCAGTTTTCTGACAGGAGGCAATCAGCCCCAGCATTTT. It specifies CASSFLTGGNQPQHF.

The rearrangement links TRBV30 to TRBJ1-1; D is unresolved. The germline V and J ends were trimmed by 3 bases and 2 bases, with 10 bases remaining between them. The CDR3 runs to 13 residues. Germline V gene sequence: CDR1 GTSNPN, CDR2 SVGIG (reference sequence). The CDR3 loop reads CAWRLNFNTEAFF. In nucleotides, the CDR3 is TGTGCCTGGAGGTTAAACTTCAACACTGAAGCTTTCTTT. Complete variable domain (other parts from reference TRBV30 and TRBJ1-1): SQTIHQWPATLVQPVGSPLSLECTVEGTSNPNLYWYRQAAGRGLQLLFYSVGIGQISSEVPQNLSASRPQDRQFILSSKKLLLSDSGFYLCAWRLNFNTEAFFGQGTRLTVV.

This clone has a single count. The chain carries TRBV10-3 and TRBJ1-1; D is unclear. The germline gives CDR1 ENHRY, CDR2 SYGVKD. The CDR3 is 14 amino acids. The V end lost 0 bases, the J end lost 2 bases, and 7 bases lay between the germline ends. The CDR3 DNA reads TGTGCCATCAGTGAGTCGGCAATTAACACTGAAGCTTTCTTT. It codes for CAISESAINTEAFF.

V gene TRBV11-3 combines with J gene TRBJ2-1, with 12 bases identical to TRBD2. The CDR3 is 15 residues long. The ends lost 3 bases at V and 8 bases at J; junction bases unmatched: 5. The V gene's germline CDR1 is SGHNT and CDR2 YENEEA. CDR3 amino acids: CASSFGLAGGYEQFF. The CDR3 nucleotides read TGTGCCAGCAGCTTCGGTCTAGCGGGGGGGTATGAGCAGTTCTTC. The full variable domain, in which reference TRBV11-3 and TRBJ2-1 provide the parts outside the CDR3, is EAGVVQSPRYKIIEKKQPVAFWCNPISGHNTLYWYLQNLGQGPELLIRYENEEAVDDSQLPKDRFSAERLKGVDSTLKIQPAELGDSAVYLCASSFGLAGGYEQFFGPGTRLTVL.

This clone was recorded only once. CDR3 in amino acids: CASSFSGLIGDSPLHF. The CDR3 nucleotides are TGTGCCAGCAGCTTCTCGGGACTTATTGGGGACTCACCCCTCCACTTT. The V and J genes are TRBV7-8 and TRBJ1-6, with D maybe TRBD1 (5 bases). V shed 3 bases and J shed 10 bases, with 19 bases lying between them. There are 16 residues in the CDR3. Germline CDR1 reads SGHVS; CDR2 reads FQNEAQ.

The chain uses TRBV5-1 and TRBJ2-7, with 8 bases identical to TRBD1. Trimming cost V 5 bases and J 2 bases; bases outside gene matches: 12. The CDR3 contains 16 residues. Germline V lookup: CDR1 SGHRS, CDR2 YFSETQ. The CDR3 spells CASSPAGQGGAYEQYF. In DNA, the CDR3 is TGCGCCAGCAGTCCCGCTGGACAGGGTGGGGCCTACGAGCAGTACTTC.

The chain links TRBV5-5 to TRBJ1-6, with D possibly TRBD1 on 5 matching bases. This CDR3 comprises 14 residues. The V gene lost 2 bases and the J gene lost 6 bases, with 9 bases spanning the gap. The germline V gene encodes CDR1 SGHKS and CDR2 YYEKEE (reference sequence). The CDR3 coding sequence is TGTGCCAGCAGCTTCTCGCAGGGTAATTCACCCCTCCACTTT. This translates into CASSFSQGNSPLHF.

This chain links TRBV7-2 with TRBJ2-4, with 11 positions matching TRBD1. Germline lookup yields CDR1 SGHTA and CDR2 FQGNSA. The CDR3 consists of 14 residues. V dropped 6 bases and J dropped 6; count of bases not matched to a gene: 4. CDR3 sequence reads: CASRGTGGRNIQYF. The DNA of the CDR3 is TGTGCCAGCAGGGGGACAGGGGGGAGAAACATTCAGTACTTC.

The V call is TRBV27, the J call TRBJ2-5; 11 nucleotides line up with TRBD2. The DNA end lines up better with TRBJ2-7; the J call may be wrong. The germline V gene encodes CDR1 MNHEY and CDR2 SMNVEV (reference sequence). This CDR3 spans 18 amino acids. CDR3 in DNA: TGTGCCAGCAGTTCCTCTACCCCTAGCGGGGGGAGAGCCTACGAGCAGTACTTC. It encodes CASSSSTPSGGRAYEQYF.

V and J are TRBV4-3 and TRBJ1-2; 7 bases line up with TRBD1. Trimming at V came to 1 base and at J to 8 bases, leaving 4 bases not matched to a gene. Germline CDR1 and CDR2: LGHNA and YSLEER. The CDR3 runs 13 residues. This CDR3 reads CASSQVQGEGYTF. CDR3 in DNA: TGCGCCAGCAGCCAAGTCCAGGGGGAAGGCTACACCTTC.

This clone was counted only a few times. The V and J genes are TRBV9 and TRBJ2-5; TRBD2 agrees at 12 bases. Trimming cost V 0 bases and J 5 bases; bases outside gene matches: 2. Germline values: CDR1 SGDLS, CDR2 YYNGEE. The CDR3 has 15 residues. The CDR3 sequence is CASSVGLAGGETQYF. The CDR3 DNA follows: TGTGCCAGCAGCGTAGGGCTAGCGGGGGGGGAGACCCAGTACTTC.

V is TRBV7-8 and J is TRBJ1-4; 9 nucleotides line up with TRBD1. The CDR3 is made up of 15 amino acids. Germline CDR1 SGHVS, CDR2 FQNEAQ. Trimming removed 5 bases from V and 4 bases from J; junction bases left unmatched: 5. This chain's CDR3 is CASSLTGGLNEKLFF. CDR3 nucleotides: TGTGCCAGCAGCCTAACAGGGGGCCTTAATGAAAAACTGTTTTTT.

The rearrangement links TRBV30 to TRBJ1-6, with D possibly matching TRBD1 (6 bases). The CDR3 contains 15 residues. Germline V lookup: CDR1 GTSNPN, CDR2 SVGIG (reference sequence). V was clipped by 7 bases and J by 0 bases, with 13 bases between them. CDR3 in DNA: TGTGCCTTATCAGGGGATAGCTCCTATAATTCACCCCTCCACTTT. It encodes CALSGDSSYNSPLHF. Based on the CDR3 plus reference TRBV30 and TRBJ1-6, the full variable domain is SQTIHQWPATLVQPVGSPLSLECTVEGTSNPNLYWYRQAAGRGLQLLFYSVGIGQISSEVPQNLSASRPQDRQFILSSKKLLLSDSGFYLCALSGDSSYNSPLHFGNGTRLTVT.

The V and J genes are TRBV6-5 and TRBJ2-3; tentatively, D is TRBD2 (5 bases). The V gene's germline CDR1 is MNHEY and CDR2 SVGAGI. V was clipped by 0 bases and J by 1 base, with 8 bases between them. The CDR3 spans 15 residues. For the CDR3, the DNA is TGTGCCAGCAGTTACTCAGGGCGGGGCACAGATACGCAGTATTTT. Its protein is CASSYSGRGTDTQYF.

This chain connects TRBV4-1 to TRBJ2-3; 10 bases align to TRBD2. The CDR3 length is 15 residues. Germline CDR1 is MGHRA and CDR2 is YSYEKL. After removal of 0 bases from V and 11 bases from J, the junction contained 8 bases not matched to a gene. This CDR3 reads CASSQERLAGDEQYF. The CDR3 coding sequence is TGCGCCAGCAGCCAAGAACGTCTAGCGGGGGACGAGCAGTATTTT.

The chain combines TRBV6-1 with TRBJ1-5; 10 positions match TRBD1. Germline V gene lookup returns CDR1 MNHNS and CDR2 SASEGT. The CDR3 is 13 amino acids. V lost 8 bases, J lost 7 bases, and 5 bases stayed unmatched. CDR3 sequence reads: CASWGQGRQPQHF. The CDR3 nucleotides read TGTGCCAGCTGGGGACAGGGGAGGCAGCCCCAGCATTTT.

The chain recombines TRBV6-5 with TRBJ2-1, with TRBD2 matching over 9 bases. This CDR3 spans 12 amino acids. The ends lost 6 bases at V and 10 bases at J; junction bases unmatched: 4. The germline V gene has CDR1 MNHEY and CDR2 SVGAGI. The CDR3 nucleotides are TGTGCCAGCAGAGAGACTAGCGGAGAGCAGTTCTTC. Protein: CASRETSGEQFF.

This chain uses TRBV7-9 with TRBJ1-2; 8 bases agree with TRBD1. The junction had 3 bases not matched to a gene; V was cut back by 2 bases and J by 4 bases. The CDR3 runs 14 residues. Germline V CDR1 and CDR2: SEHNR, FQNEAQ (reference sequence). The CDR3 protein is CASSLLGTGYGYTF. The CDR3 DNA sequence: TGTGCCAGCAGCTTACTCGGGACAGGCTATGGCTACACCTTC.

The chain joins TRBV4-1 to TRBJ1-2, with 9 bases aligning to TRBD1. The V gene end was trimmed by 6 bases and the J gene end by 5 bases; junction bases not matched to a gene: 7. Germline V CDR1 and CDR2: MGHRA, YSYEKL. This CDR3 has 14 residues. The CDR3 protein is CASRSDRGWYGYTF. The CDR3 coding sequence is TGCGCCAGCAGGTCGGACAGGGGCTGGTATGGCTACACCTTC.

This sequence joins TRBV2 and TRBJ1-4, with a possible D match to TRBD1 (5 bases). CDR1 SNHLY and CDR2 FYNNEI come from the germline V gene. Trimming cost V 10 bases and J 7 bases, with 16 bases left between them. There are 13 residues in the CDR3. CDR3 coding DNA: TGTGCCATTTCGGAGGGACGGGTTGAAAAACTGTTTTTT. Translated: CAISEGRVEKLFF. Full variable domain (outside the CDR3, taken from reference TRBV2 and TRBJ1-4): EPEVTQTPSHQVTQMGQEVILRCVPISNHLYFYWYRQILGQKVEFLVSFYNNEISEKSEIFDDQFSVERPDGSNFTLKIRSTKLEDSAMYFCAISEGRVEKLFFGSGTQLSVL.

This clone was detected a few times. The J gene is TRBJ1-1, the V gene TRBV5-1; maybe TRBD1 (6 bases). Germline V lookup: CDR1 SGHRS, CDR2 YFSETQ. Trimming pared 4 bases from V and 0 bases from J, leaving 13 bases between. The length of the CDR3 is 15 residues. The CDR3 loop reads CASSQSGQMNTEAFF. The DNA of the CDR3 is TGCGCCAGCAGCCAATCCGGACAGATGAACACTGAAGCTTTCTTT.

The V gene is TRBV6-1, the J gene TRBJ1-5; unclear D gene. This CDR3 is 14 amino acids long. V lost 4 bases, J lost 4 bases, and 11 bases lay in between. Germline CDR1 is MNHNS and CDR2 is SASEGT. The CDR3 DNA reads TGTGCCAGCAGTGCCCAACGCGGGAATCAGCCCCAGCATTTT. This translates into CASSAQRGNQPQHF.

The rearrangement uses TRBV2 and TRBJ2-2, with a possible D match to TRBD1 (5 bases). Trimming left V 4 bases short and J 0 bases short, with 9 bases between. This CDR3 has 15 amino acids. The germline V gene encodes CDR1 SNHLY and CDR2 FYNNEI. The chain's CDR3 is CASSGGRANTGELFF. DNA for the CDR3: TGTGCCAGCAGTGGGGGCAGGGCGAACACCGGGGAGCTGTTTTTT.

This clone was seen only a few times. The CDR3 region has the DNA TGTGCCAGCAGCAAAAGGGGGCCGGACAGGGCGGGCTACGAGCAGTACTTC. Its translation is CASSKRGPDRAGYEQYF. The J gene is TRBJ2-7, the V gene TRBV21-1; TRBD1, the D gene given by the table, was not confirmed from the DNA. TRBV21-1 is given as a pseudogene. The CDR3 covers 17 residues.